This TCR beta chain was found in a study of Graves' ophthalmopathy and Graves' hyperthyroidism. Across the study: Peripheral blood was collected at initial diagnosis, before any treatment.

This CDR3 has 10 residues. Trimming removed 3 bases at V and 6 bases at J, with 2 bases between. Per germline, CDR1 DFQATT and CDR2 SNEGSKA (reference sequence). From RNA, the CDR3 regions of TCR beta chains were amplified and sequenced. In the first round, RT-PCR was carried out with HTBI primers, and a multiplex PCR formed the second round. TCRdb ran MiXCR on the multiplex PCR reads and lists one entry per CDR3 protein. Among 650,000 to 800,000 distinct CDR3 sequences listed, about 41% were seen once. Broader study findings: As the model predicted ophthalmopathy progression, it achieved a sensitivity of less than 71% and a specificity of roughly 73%. Ophthalmopathy was separated from stable hyperthyroidism by a 13-signature model with 85% to 90% sensitivity and roughly 81% specificity.

In the case of this clonotype: Its target is unknown.

Each donor who had ophthalmopathy showed moderate-to-severe activity, a CAS of ≥3, a NOSPECS of ≥4, and a duration under 3 months. Sequencing input: peripheral blood. This receptor was taken from an adult man with Graves' ophthalmopathy. The chain joins TRBV20-1 to TRBJ2-2; D is unclear. Here the CDR3 reads CSASAGELFF. As DNA, the CDR3 is TGCAGTGCTAGCGCCGGGGAGCTGTTTTTT.